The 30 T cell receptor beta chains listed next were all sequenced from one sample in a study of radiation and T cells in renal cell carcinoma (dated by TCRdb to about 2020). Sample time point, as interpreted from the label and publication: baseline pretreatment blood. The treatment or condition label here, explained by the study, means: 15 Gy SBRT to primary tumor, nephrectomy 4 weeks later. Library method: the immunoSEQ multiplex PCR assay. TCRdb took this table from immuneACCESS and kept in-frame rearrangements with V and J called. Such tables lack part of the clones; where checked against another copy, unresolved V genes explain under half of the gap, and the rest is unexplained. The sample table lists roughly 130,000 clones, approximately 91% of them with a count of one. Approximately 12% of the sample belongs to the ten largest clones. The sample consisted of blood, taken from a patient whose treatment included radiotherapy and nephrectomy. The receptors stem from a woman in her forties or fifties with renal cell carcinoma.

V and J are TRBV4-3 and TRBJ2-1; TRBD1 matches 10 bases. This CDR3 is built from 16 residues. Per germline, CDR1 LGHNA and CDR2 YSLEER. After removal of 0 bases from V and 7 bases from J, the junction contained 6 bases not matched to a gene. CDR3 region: CASSQEGTGVLNEQFF. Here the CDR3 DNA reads TGCGCCAGCAGCCAAGAAGGGACAGGGGTTCTGAATGAGCAGTTCTTC.

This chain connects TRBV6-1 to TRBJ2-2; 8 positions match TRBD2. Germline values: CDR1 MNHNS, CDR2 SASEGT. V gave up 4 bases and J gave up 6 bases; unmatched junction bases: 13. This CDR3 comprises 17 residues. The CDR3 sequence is CASSVSGGGAQPGELFF. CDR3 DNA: TGTGCCAGCAGTGTATCGGGGGGGGGAGCCCAGCCCGGGGAGCTGTTTTTT.

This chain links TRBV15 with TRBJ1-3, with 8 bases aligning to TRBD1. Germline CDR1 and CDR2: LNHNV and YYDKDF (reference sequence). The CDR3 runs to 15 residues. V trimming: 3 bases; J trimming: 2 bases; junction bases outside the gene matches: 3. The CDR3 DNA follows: TGTGCCACCAGCAGGGGGACAGGAGCTGGAAACACCATATATTTT. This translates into CATSRGTGAGNTIYF. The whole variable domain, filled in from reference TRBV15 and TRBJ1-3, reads DAMVIQNPRYQVTQFGKPVTLSCSQTLNHNVMYWYQQKSSQAPKLLFHYYDKDFNNEADTPDNFQSRRPNTSFCFLDIRSPGLGDTAMYLCATSRGTGAGNTIYFGEGSWLTVV.

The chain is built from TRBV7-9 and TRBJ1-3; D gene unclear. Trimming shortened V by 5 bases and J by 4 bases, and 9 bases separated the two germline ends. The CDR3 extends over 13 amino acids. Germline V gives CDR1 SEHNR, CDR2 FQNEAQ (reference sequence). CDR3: CASSQSIGNTIYF. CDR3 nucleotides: TGTGCCAGCAGCCAGAGCATAGGAAACACCATATATTTT.

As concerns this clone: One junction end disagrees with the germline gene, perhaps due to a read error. The CDR3 is CASSPTVMGTGELFF. In DNA form, the CDR3 reads TGTGCTAGCAGCCCGACAGTCATGGGCACCGGGGAGCTGTTTTTT. The rearrangement joins TRBV7-7 to TRBJ2-2; possibly TRBD1 for D (5 bases). CDR3 length: 15 residues. The germline V gene has CDR1 SSHAT and CDR2 FNYEAQ (reference sequence). Full variable domain (remainder filled in from reference TRBV7-7 and TRBJ2-2): GAGVSQSPRYKVTKRGQDVTLRCDPISSHATLYWYQQALGQGPEFLTYFNYEAQPDKSGLPSDRFSAERPEGSISTLTIQRTEQRDSAMYRCASSPTVMGTGELFFGEGSRLTVL.

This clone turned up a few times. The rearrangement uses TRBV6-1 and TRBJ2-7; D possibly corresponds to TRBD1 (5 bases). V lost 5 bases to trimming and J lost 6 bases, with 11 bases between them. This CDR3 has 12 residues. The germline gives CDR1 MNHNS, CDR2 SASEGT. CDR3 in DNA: TGTGCCAGCAGTAAAGAAAGGGGCGAGCAGTACTTC. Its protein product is CASSKERGEQYF.

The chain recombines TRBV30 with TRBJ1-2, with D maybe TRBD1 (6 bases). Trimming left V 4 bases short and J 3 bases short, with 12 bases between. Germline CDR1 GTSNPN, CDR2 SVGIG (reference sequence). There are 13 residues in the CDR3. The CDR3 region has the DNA TGTGCCTGGACCGGCAGGGGTTACTATGGCTACACCTTC. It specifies CAWTGRGYYGYTF.

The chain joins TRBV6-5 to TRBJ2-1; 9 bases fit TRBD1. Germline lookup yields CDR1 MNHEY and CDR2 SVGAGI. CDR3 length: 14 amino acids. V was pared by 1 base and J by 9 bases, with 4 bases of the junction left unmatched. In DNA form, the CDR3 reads TGTGCCAGCAGTTACTTAACAGGGGGCACTGAGCAGTTCTTC. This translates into CASSYLTGGTEQFF.

The CDR3 DNA reads as TGTGCCAGCAGTTACTCAGGGCTAGGTGGCTACACCTTC. Amino acid sequence: CASSYSGLGGYTF. The chain joins TRBV6-6 to TRBJ1-2; no definite D call. CDR3 length: 13 residues. The V gene's germline CDR1 is MNHNY and CDR2 SVGAGI (reference sequence). V shed 0 bases and J shed 7 bases, with 9 bases lying between them.

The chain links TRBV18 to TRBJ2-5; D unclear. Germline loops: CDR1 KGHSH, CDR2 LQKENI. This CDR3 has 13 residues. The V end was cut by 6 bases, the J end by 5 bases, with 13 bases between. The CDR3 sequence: CASSLGLSETQYF. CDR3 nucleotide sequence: TGTGCCAGCTCCCTCGGGCTCAGCGAGACCCAGTACTTC.

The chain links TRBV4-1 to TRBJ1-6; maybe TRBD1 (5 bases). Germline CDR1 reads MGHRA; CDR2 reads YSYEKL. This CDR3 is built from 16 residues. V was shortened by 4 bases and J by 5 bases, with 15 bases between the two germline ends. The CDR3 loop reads CASSRSPQVDNSPLHF. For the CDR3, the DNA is TGCGCCAGCAGCCGAAGTCCACAGGTAGATAATTCACCCCTCCACTTT.

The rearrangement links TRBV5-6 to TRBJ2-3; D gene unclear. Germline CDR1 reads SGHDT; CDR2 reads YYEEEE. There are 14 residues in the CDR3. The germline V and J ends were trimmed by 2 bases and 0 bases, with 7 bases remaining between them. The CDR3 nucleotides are TGTGCCAGCAGCTTCCAGCTAAGCACAGATACGCAGTATTTT. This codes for CASSFQLSTDTQYF.

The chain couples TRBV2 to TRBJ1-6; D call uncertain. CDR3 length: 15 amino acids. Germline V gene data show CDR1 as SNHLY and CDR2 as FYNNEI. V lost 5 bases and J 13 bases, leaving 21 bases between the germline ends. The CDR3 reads CASSFHADLGRPLHF. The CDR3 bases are TGTGCCAGCAGTTTCCACGCCGACCTGGGTAGGCCCCTCCACTTT.

The CDR3 here is CATSRVGVSYGYTF. CDR3 DNA sequence: TGTGCCACCAGCAGAGTCGGGGTGAGCTATGGCTACACCTTC. This sequence joins TRBV15 and TRBJ1-2; D is ambiguous. CDR3 size: 14 residues. CDR1 is LNHNV, CDR2 YYDKDF, per germline (reference sequence). V lost 1 base, J lost 4 bases, and 10 bases lay in between.

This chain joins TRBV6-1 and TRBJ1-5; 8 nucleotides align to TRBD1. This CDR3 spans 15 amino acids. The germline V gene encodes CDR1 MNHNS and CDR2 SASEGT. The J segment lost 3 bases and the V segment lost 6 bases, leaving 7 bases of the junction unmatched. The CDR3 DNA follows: TGTGCCAGCAGAGCCCGGACAGGGACCAATCAGCCCCAGCATTTT. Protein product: CASRARTGTNQPQHF.

Written as DNA, the CDR3 is TGTGCCAGCAGTTCGGGGGGCCACTTCTCCTACGAGCAGTACTTC. This encodes CASSSGGHFSYEQYF. The chain carries TRBV5-6 and TRBJ2-7; possible D gene TRBD2, 7 bases. The CDR3 totals 15 residues. V lost 5 bases and J lost 0, with 15 bases in between. Germline values: CDR1 SGHDT, CDR2 YYEEEE.

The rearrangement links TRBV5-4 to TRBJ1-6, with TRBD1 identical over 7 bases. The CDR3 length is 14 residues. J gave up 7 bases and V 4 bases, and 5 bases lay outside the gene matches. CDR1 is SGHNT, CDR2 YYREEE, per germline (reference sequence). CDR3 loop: CASSRTGDNSPLHF. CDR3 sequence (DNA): TGTGCCAGCAGCCGGACAGGTGACAATTCACCCCTCCACTTT.

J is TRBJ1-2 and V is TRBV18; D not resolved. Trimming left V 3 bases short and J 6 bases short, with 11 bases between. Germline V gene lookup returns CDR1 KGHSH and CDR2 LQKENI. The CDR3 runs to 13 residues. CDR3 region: CASSPPSRDGYTF. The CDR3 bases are TGTGCCAGCTCACCCCCGTCTAGAGATGGCTACACCTTC.

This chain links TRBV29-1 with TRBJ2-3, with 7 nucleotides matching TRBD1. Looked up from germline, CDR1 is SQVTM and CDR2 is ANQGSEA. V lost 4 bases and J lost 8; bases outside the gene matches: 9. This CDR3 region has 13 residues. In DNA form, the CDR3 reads TGCAGCGTTGTAGGGACAGTTAGGGGTACGCAGTATTTT. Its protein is CSVVGTVRGTQYF.

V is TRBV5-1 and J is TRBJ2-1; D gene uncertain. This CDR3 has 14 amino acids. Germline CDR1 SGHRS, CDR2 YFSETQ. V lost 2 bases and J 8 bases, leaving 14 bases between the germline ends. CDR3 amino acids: CASSLAEWGHEQFF. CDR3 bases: TGCGCCAGCAGCTTAGCCGAATGGGGTCATGAGCAGTTCTTC. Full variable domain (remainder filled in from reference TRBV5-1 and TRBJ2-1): KAGVTQTPRYLIKTRGQQVTLSCSPISGHRSVSWYQQTPGQGLQFLFEYFSETQRNKGNFPGRFSGRQFSNSRSEMNVSTLELGDSALYLCASSLAEWGHEQFFGPGTRLTVL.

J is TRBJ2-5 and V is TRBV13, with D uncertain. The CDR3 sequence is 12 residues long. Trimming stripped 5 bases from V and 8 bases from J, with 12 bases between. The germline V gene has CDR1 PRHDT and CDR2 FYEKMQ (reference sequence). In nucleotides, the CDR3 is TGTGCCAGCAGCCTGTCCGAAGGAACCCAGTACTTC. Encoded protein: CASSLSEGTQYF.

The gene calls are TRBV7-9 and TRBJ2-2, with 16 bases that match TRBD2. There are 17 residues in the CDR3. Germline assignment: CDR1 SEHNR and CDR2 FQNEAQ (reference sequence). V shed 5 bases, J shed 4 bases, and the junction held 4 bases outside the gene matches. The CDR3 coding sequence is TGTGCCAGCAGCCTGGGACTAGCGGGGGGGCCCACCGGGGAGCTGTTTTTT. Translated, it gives CASSLGLAGGPTGELFF.

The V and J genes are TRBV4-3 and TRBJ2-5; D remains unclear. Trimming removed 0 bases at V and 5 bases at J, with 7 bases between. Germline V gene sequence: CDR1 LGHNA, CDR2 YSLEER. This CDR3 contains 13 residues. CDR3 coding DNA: TGCGCCAGCAGCCAAGATGCGAGGGAGACCCAGTACTTC. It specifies CASSQDARETQYF.

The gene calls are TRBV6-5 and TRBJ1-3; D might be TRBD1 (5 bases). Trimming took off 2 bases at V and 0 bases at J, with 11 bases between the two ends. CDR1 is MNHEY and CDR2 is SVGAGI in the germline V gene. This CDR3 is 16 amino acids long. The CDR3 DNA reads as TGTGCCAGCAGTTACGGGGATGGGACCTCTGGAAACACCATATATTTT. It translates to CASSYGDGTSGNTIYF.

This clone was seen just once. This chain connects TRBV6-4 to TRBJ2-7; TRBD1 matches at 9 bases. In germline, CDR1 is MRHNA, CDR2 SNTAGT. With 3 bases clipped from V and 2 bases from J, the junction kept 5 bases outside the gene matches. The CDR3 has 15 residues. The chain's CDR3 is CASSEQGQGPYEQYF. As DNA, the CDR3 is TGTGCCAGCAGTGAACAGGGACAGGGCCCCTACGAGCAGTACTTC.

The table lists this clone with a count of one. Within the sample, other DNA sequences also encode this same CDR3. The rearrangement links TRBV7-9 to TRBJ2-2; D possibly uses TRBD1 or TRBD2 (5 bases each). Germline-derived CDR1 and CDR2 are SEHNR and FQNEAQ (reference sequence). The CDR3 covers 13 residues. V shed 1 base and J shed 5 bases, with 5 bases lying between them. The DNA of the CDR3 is TGTGCCAGCAGCTTAGGGGGGACCGGGGAGCTGTTTTTT. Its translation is CASSLGGTGELFF.

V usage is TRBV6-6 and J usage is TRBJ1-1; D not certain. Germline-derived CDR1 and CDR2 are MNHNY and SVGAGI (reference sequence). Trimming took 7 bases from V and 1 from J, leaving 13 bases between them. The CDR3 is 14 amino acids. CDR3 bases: TGTGCCAGCACCGAGTTGGGAGAGAACACTGAAGCTTTCTTT. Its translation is CASTELGENTEAFF.

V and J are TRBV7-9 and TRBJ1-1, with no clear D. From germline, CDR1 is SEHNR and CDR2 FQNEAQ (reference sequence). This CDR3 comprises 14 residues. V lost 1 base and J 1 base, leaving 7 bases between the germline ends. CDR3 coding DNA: TGTGCCAGCAGCTTAGTGAGTGGGAACACTGAAGCTTTCTTT. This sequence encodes CASSLVSGNTEAFF.

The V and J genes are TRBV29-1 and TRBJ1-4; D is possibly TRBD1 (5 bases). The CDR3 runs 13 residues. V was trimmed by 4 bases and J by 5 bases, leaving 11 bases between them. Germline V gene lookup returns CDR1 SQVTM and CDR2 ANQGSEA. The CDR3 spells CSVAGGWNEKLFF. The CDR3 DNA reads TGCAGCGTTGCGGGGGGGTGGAATGAAAAACTGTTTTTT.

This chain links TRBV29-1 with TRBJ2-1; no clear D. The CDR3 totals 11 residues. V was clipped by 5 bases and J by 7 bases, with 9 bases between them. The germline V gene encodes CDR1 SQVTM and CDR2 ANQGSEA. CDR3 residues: CSVKLRNEQFF. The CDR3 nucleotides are TGCAGCGTTAAGTTAAGGAATGAGCAGTTCTTC.